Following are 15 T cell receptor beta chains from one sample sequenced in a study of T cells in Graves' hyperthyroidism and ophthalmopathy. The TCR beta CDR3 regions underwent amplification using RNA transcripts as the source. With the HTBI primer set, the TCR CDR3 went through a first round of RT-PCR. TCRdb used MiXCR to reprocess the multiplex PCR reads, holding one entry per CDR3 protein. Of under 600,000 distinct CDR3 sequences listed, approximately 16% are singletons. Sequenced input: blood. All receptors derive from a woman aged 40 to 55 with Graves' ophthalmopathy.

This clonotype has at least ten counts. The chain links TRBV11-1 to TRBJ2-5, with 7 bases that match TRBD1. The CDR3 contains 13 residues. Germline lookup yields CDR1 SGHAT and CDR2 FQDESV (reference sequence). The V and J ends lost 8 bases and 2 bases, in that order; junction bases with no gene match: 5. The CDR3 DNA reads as TGTGCCAGCGAAGTGACAGGGCAAGAGACCCAGTACTTC. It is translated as CASEVTGQETQYF.

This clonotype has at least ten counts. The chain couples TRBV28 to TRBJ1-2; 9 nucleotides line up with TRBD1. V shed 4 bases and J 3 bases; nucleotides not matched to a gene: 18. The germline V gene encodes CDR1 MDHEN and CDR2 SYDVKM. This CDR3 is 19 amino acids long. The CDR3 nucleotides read TGTGCCAGCAGTTGGGTTGTTCCGGGACAGGGAGAATTGTACTATGGCTACACCTTC. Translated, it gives CASSWVVPGQGELYYGYTF.

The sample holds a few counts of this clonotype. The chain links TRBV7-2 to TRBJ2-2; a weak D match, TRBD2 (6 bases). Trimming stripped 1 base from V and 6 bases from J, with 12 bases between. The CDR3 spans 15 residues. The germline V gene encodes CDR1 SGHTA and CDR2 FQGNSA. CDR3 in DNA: TGTGCCAGCAGCTTAGGACTAGGGTCTGCCGGGGAGCTGTTTTTT. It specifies CASSLGLGSAGELFF.

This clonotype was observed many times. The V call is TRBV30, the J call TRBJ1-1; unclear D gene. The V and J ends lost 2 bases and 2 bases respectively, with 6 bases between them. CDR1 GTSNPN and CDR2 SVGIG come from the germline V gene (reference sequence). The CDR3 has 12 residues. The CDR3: CAWSPDNTEAFF. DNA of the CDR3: TGTGCCTGGAGTCCAGACAACACTGAAGCTTTCTTT.

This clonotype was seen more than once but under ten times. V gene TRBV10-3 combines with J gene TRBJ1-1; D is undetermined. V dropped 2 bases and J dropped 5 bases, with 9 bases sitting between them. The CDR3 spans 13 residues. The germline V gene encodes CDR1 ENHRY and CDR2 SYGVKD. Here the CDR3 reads CAISEARETEAFF. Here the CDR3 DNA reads TGTGCCATCAGTGAGGCGAGAGAGACTGAAGCTTTCTTT.

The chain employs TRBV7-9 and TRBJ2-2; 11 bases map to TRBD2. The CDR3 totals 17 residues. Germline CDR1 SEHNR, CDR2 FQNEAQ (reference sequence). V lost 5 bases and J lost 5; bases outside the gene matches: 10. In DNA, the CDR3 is TGTGCCAGCAGCCTCCCACTAGCGGGAGTTAGTACCGGGGAGCTGTTTTTT. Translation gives CASSLPLAGVSTGELFF.

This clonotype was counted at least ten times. The CDR3 loop reads CASSGDRGRTSVNEQFF. The CDR3 coding sequence is TGTGCCAGCAGCGGGGACAGGGGGAGGACTAGCGTGAATGAGCAGTTCTTC. The V gene is TRBV9, the J gene TRBJ2-1; 11 bases fit TRBD1. The CDR3 totals 17 residues. Germline trimming cut 3 bases from V and 7 bases from J; bases unmatched to any gene: 12. Germline CDR1 reads SGDLS; CDR2 reads YYNGEE.

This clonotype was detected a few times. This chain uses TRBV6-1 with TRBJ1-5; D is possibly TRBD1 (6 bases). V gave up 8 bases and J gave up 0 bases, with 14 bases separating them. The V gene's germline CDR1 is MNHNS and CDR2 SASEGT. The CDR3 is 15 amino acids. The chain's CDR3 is CASASGVNSNQPQHF. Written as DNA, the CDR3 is TGTGCCAGCGCGTCAGGGGTAAATAGCAATCAGCCCCAGCATTTT.

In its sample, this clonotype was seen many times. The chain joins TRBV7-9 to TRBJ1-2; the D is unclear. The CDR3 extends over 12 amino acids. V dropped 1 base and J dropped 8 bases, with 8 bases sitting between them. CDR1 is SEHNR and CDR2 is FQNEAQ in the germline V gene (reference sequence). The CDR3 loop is CASSLDSEGYTF. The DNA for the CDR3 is TGTGCCAGCAGCTTAGACTCTGAGGGCTACACCTTC. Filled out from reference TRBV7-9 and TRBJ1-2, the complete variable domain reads DTGVSQNPRHKITKRGQNVTFRCDPISEHNRLYWYRQTLGQGPEFLTYFQNEAQLEKSRLLSDRFSAERPKGSFSTLEIQRTEQGDSAMYLCASSLDSEGYTFGSGTRLTVV.

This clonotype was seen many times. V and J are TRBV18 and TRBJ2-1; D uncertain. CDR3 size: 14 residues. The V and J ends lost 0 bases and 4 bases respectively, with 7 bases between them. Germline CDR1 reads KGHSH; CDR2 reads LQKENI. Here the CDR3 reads CASSPPQKYNEQFF. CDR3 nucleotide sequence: TGTGCCAGCTCACCACCGCAAAAATACAATGAGCAGTTCTTC.

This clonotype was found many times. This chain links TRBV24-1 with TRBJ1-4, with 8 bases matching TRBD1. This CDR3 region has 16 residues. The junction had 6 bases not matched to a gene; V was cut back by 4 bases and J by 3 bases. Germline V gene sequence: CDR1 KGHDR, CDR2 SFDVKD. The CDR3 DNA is TGTGCCACCAGTGACCCAGGGGGCTGGGCTAATGAAAAACTGTTTTTT. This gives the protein CATSDPGGWANEKLFF.

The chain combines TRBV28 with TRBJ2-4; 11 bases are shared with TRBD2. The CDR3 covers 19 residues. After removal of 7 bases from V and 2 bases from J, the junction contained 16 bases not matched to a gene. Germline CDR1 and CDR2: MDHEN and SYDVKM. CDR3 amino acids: CASTKGGTSGPFSKNIQYF. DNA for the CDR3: TGTGCCAGCACGAAAGGGGGGACTAGCGGCCCCTTTTCCAAAAACATTCAGTACTTC.

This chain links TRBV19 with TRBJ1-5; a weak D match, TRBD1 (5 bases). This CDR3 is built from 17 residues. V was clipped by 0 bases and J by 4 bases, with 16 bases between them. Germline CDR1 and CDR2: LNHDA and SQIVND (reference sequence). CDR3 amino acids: CASSIEAAGLPNQPQHF. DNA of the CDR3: TGTGCCAGTAGTATAGAGGCGGCAGGGCTTCCGAATCAGCCCCAGCATTTT.

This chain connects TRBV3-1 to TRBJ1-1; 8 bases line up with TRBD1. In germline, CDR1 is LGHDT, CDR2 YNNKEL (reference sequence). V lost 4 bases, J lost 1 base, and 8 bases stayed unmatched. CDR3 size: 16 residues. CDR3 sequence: CASSPPDRGGNTEAFF. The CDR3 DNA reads TGTGCCAGCAGCCCCCCAGACAGGGGAGGGAACACTGAAGCTTTCTTT.

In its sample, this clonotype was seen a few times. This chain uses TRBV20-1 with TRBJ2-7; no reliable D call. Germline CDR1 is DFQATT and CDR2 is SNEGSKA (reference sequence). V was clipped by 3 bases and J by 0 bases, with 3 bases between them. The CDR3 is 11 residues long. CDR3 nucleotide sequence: TGCAGTGCTAGTATCTCCTACGAGCAGTACTTC. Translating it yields CSASISYEQYF.